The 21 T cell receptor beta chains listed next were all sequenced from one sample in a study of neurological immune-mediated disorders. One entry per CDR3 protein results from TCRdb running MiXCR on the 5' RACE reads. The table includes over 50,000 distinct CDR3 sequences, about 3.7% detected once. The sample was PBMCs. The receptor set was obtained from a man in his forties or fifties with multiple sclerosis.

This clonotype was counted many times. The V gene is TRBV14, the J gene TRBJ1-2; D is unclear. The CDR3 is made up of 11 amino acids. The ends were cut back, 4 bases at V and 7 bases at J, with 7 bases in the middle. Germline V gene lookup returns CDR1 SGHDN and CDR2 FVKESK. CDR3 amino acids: CASSPGRGYTF. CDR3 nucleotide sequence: TGTGCCAGCAGCCCAGGACGTGGCTACACCTTC.

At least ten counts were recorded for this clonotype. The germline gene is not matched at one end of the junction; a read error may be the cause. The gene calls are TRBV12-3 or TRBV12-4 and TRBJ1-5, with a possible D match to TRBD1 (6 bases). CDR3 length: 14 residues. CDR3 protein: CASSPQGRSQPQNF. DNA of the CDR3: TGTGCCAGCAGTCCTCAGGGGAGGAGTCAGCCCCAGAATTTT.

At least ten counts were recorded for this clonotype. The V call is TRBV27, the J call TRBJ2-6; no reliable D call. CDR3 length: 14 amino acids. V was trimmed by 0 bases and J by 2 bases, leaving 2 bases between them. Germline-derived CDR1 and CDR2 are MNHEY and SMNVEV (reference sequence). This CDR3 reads CASSLSTGANVLTF. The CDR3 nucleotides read TGTGCCAGCAGTTTATCTACTGGGGCCAACGTCCTGACTTTC.

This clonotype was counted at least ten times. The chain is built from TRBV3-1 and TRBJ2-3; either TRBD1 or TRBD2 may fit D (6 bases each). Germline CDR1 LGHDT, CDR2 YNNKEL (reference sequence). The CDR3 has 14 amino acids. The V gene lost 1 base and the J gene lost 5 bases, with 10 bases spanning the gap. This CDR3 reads CASSQGLGGDTQYF. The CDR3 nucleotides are TGTGCCAGCAGCCAAGGACTAGGGGGAGATACGCAGTATTTT.

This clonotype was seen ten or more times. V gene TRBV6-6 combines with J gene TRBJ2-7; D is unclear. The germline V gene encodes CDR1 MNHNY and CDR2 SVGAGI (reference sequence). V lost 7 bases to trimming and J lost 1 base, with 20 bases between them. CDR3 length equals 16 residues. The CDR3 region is CASNLLGGSRSYEQYF. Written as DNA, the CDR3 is TGTGCCAGCAACCTACTGGGCGGTTCACGGTCCTACGAGCAGTACTTC.

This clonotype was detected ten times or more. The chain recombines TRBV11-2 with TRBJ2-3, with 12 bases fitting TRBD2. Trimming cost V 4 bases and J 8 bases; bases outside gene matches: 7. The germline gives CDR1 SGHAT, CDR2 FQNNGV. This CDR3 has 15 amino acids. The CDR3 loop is CASSSALAGGRTQYF. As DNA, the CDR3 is TGTGCCAGCAGCTCGGCGCTAGCGGGGGGGCGTACGCAGTATTTT.

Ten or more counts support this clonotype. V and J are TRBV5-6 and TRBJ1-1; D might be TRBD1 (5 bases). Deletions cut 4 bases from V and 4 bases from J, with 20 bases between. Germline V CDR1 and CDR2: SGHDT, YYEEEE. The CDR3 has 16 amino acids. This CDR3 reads CASSTYSGASITEAFF. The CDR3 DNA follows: TGTGCCAGCAGCACCTACAGCGGGGCGTCGATCACTGAAGCTTTCTTT.

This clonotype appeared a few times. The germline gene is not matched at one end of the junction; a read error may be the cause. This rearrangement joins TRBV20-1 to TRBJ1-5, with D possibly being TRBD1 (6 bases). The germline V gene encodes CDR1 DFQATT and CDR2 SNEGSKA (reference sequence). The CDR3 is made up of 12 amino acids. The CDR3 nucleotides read TGCAGTGCTAGAAGGGGGAATCAGCCCCAGAATTTT. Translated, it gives CSARRGNQPQNF.

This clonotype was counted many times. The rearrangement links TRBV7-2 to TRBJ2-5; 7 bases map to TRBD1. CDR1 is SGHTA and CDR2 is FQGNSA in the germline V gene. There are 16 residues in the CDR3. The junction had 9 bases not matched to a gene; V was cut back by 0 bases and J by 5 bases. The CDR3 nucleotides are TGTGCCAGCAGCTTAGCGGGCAGGGGGTTAATGGAGACCCAGTACTTC. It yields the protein CASSLAGRGLMETQYF.

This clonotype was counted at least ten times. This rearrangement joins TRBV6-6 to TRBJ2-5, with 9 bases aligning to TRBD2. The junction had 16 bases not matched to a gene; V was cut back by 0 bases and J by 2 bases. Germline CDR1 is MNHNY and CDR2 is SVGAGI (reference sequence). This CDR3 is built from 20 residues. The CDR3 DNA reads TGTGCCAGCAGTTACTCATCGGGGGTAGGGCTAGCGGGGATACAAGAGACCCAGTACTTC. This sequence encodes CASSYSSGVGLAGIQETQYF.

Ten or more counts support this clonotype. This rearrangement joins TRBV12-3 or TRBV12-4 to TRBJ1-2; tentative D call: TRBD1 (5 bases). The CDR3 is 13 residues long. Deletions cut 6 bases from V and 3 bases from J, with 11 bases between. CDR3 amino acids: CASSRGVDYGYTF. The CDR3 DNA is TGTGCCAGCAGCCGGGGGGTGGACTATGGCTACACCTTC.

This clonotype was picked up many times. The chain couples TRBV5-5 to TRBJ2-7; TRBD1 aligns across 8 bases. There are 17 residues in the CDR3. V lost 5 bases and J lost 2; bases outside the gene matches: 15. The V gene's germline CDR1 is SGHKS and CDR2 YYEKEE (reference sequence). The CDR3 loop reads CASSSTYQGTGAYEQYF. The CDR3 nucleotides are TGTGCCAGCAGTTCTACCTATCAGGGGACAGGCGCCTACGAGCAGTACTTC. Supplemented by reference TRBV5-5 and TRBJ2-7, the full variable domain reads DAGVTQSPTHLIKTRGQQVTLRCSPISGHKSVSWYQQVLGQGPQFIFQYYEKEERGRGNFPDRFSARQFPNYSSELNVNALLLGDSALYLCASSSTYQGTGAYEQYFGPGTRLTVT.

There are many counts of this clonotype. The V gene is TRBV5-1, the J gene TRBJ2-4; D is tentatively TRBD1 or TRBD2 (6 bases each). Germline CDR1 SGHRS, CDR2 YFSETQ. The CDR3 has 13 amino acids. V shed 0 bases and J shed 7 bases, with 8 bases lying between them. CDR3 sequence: CASSLEGGNIQYF. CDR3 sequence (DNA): TGCGCCAGCAGCTTGGAGGGGGGCAACATTCAGTACTTC.

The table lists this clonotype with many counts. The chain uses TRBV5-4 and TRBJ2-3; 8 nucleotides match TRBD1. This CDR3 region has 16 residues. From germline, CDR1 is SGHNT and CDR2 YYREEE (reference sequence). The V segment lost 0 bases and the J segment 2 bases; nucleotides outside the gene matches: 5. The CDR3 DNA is TGTGCCAGCAGCTTGGGACAGGGGTCAACCACAGATACGCAGTATTTT. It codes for CASSLGQGSTTDTQYF.

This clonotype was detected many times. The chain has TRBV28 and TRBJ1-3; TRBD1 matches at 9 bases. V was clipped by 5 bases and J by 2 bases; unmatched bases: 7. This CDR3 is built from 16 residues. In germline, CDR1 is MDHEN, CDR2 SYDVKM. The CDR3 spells CASSHSQGAPGNTIYF. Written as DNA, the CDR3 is TGTGCCAGCAGTCATTCACAGGGGGCGCCTGGAAACACCATATATTTT.

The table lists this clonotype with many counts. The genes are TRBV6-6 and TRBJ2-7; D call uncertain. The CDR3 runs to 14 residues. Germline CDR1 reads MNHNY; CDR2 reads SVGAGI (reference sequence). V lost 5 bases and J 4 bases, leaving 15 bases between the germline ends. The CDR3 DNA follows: TGTGCCAGCAGTCCCGAAGGTCTGACATACGAGCAGTACTTC. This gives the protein CASSPEGLTYEQYF.

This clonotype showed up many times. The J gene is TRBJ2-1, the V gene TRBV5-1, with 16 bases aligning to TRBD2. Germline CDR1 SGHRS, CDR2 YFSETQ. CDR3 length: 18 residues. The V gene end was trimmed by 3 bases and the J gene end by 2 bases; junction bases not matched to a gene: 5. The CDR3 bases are TGCGCCAGCAGCTCTGGGACTAGCGGGGGGGTCGCCTACAATGAGCAGTTCTTC. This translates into CASSSGTSGGVAYNEQFF.

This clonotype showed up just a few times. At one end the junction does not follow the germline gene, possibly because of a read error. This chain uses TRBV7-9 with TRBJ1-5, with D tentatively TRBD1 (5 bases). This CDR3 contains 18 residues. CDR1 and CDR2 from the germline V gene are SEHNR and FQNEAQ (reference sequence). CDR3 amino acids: CASSSTPGTGYSNQPQNF. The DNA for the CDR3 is TGTGCCAGCAGCTCCACCCCCGGCACAGGTTATAGCAATCAGCCCCAGAATTTT.

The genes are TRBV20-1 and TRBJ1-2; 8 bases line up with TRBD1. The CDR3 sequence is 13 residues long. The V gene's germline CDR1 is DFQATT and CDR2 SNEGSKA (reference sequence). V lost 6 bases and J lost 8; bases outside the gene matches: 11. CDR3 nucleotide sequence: TGCAGTGCCCGGACAGGGAGTTCGAGGGGCTACACCTTC. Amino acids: CSARTGSSRGYTF.

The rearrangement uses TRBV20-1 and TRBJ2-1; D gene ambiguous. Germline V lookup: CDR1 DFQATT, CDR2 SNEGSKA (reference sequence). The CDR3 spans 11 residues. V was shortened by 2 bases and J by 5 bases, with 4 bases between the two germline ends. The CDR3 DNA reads TGCAGTGCTAGAACCCACAATGAGCAGTTCTTC. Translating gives CSARTHNEQFF.

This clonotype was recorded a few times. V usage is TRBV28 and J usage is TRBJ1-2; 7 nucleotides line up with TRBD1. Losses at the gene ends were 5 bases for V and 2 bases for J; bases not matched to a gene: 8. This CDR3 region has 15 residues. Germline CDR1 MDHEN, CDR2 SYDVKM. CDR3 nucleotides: TGTGCCAGCAGTCTCCCCGCGACAGGGAACTATGGCTACACCTTC. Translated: CASSLPATGNYGYTF.